This TCR beta chain was sequenced during a study of Graves' ophthalmopathy and Graves' hyperthyroidism. Findings and caveats of the study: The model predicted progression of ophthalmopathy with a sensitivity of 60% to 71%, and its specificity was 72% to 80%.

Scientists amplified the TCR beta CDR3 regions from RNA transcripts. First-round RT-PCR used HTBI primers; second-round multiplex PCR followed. A single record per CDR3 protein comes from TCRdb applying MiXCR to the multiplex PCR reads. The sample lists some 250,000 distinct CDR3 sequences; 45% to 55% were seen once. For this clonotype: What it binds is not known.

V lost 10 bases and J lost 7, with 15 bases in between. Germline assignment: CDR1 SGDLS and CDR2 YYNGEE. This CDR3 has 13 amino acids. Sample: peripheral blood. The chain has TRBV9 and TRBJ1-6; perhaps TRBD1 as D (5 bases). The source is an adult man with Graves' ophthalmopathy. In nucleotides, the CDR3 is TGTGCCTGGAGGGGCCTGTGGAATTCACCCCTCCACTTT. Translation: CAWRGLWNSPLHF. Supplemented by reference TRBV9 and TRBJ1-6, the full variable domain reads DSGVTQTPKHLITATGQRVTLRCSPRSGDLSVYWYQQSLDQGLQFLIQYYNGEERAKGNILERFSAQQFPDLHSELNLSSLELGDSALYFCAWRGLWNSPLHFGNGTRLTVT.